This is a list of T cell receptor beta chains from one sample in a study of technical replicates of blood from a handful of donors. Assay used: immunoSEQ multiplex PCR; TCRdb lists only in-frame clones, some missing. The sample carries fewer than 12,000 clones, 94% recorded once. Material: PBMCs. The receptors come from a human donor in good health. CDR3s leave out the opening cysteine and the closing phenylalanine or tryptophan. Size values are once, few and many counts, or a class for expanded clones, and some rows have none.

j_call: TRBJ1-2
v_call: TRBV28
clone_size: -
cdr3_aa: ASSLIMSGGLDGYT

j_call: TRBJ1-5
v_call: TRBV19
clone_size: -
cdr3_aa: ASSIMGLSQPQH

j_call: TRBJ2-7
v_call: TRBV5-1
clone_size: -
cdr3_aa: ASSTGQVAYEQY

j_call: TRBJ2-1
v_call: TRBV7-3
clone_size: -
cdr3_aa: ASSPISGLAPGPNNEQF

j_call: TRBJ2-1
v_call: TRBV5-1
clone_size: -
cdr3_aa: ASSVQGTSYNEQF

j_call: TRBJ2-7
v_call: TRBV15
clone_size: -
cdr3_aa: ATSRDWQGAREQY

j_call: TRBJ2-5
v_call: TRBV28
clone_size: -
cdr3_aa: ASSYGQGGQETQY

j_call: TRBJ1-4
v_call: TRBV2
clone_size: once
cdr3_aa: ASRGQGTTNEKLF

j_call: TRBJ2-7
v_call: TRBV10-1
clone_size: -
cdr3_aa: ASSNSGEQY

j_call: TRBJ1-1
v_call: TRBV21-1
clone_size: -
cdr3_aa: ASSKALGFERDTEAF

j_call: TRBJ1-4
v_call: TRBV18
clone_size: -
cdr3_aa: ASSPTTGPTNEKLF

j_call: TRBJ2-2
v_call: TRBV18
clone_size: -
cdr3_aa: ASSLMTSGEYNTGELF

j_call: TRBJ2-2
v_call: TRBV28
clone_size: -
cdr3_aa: ASLRGSTGELF

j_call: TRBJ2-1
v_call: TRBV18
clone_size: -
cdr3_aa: ASSRGLAAYNEQF

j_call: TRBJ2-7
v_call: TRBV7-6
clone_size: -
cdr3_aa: ASSSGTRGEQY

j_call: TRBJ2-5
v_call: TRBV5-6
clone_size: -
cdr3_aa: ASSEGTGVETQY

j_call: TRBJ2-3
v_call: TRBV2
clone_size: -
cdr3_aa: ASSDPVGSGTSGMSTDTQY

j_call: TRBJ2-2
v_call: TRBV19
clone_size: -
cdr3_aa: ASSTSTSNTGELF

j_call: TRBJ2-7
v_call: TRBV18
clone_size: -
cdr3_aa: ASSPLHAYSGTYEQY

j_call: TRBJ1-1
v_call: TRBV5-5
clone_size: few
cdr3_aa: ASSRKWGQATLLPNTEAF

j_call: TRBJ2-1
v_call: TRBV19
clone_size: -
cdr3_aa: ASRIAGVLRDEQF

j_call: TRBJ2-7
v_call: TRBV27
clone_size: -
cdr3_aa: ASSLKGQGPTYEQY

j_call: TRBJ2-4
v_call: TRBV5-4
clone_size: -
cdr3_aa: ASSLSLVEDIQY

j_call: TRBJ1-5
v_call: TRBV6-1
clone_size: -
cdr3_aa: ASSEARGGGSNQPQH

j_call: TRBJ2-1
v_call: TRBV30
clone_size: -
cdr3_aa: AWSPSGSRHEQF

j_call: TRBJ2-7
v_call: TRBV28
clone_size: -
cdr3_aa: ASRPYEVTSYEQY

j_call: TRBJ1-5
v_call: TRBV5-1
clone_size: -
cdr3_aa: ASRFNSNQPQH

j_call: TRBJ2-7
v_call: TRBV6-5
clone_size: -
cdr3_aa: ASSYRRGDEQY

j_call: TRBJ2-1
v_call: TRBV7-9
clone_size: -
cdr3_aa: ASRPGTGAYNEQF

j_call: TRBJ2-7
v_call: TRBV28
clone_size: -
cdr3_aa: ASSSEYEQY

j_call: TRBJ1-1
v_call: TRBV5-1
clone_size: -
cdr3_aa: ASSLNLGGAGTEAF

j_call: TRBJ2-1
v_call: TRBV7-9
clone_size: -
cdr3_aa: ASSQGLAGGGYNEQF

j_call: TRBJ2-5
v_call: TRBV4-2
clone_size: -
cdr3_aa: ASSPGQGMVSAETQY

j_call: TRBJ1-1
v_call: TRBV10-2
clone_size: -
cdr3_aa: ASTILGGLGTEAF

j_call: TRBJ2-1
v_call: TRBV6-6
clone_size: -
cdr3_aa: ASSSLPGAVNEQF

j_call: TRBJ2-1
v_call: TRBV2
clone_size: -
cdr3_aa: ASSVSGNGNEQF

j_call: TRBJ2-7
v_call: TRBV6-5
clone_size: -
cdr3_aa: ASSYSLSGRYEQY

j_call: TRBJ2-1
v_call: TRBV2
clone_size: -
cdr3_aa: ASSVSGRSSYNEQF

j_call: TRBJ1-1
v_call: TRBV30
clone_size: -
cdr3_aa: AWTQVLDSEAF

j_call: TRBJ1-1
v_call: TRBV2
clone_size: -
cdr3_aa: ASSQNLDRWTEAF

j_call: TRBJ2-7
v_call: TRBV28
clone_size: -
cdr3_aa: ASSYPGLYSYEQY

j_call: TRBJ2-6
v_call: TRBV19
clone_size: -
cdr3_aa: ASSIMGFSAGGWVGANVLT

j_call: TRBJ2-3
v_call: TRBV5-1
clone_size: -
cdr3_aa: ASSSLVGSGTDTQY

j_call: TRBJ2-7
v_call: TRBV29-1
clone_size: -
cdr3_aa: SVLRQGASYEQY

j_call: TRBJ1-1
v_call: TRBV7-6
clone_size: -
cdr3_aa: ASSLATGGLTEAF

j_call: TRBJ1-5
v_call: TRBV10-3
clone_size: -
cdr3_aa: AISEQLPGTGKPQH

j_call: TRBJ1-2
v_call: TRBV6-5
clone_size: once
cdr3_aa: ASSYRGPGYGYT

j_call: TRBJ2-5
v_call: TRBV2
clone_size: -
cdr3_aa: ASSLGQPGVETQY

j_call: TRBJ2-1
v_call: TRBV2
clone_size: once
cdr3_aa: ASSEVLAGGEQF

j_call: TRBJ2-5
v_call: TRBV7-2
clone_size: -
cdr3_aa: ASSLQTGIQETQY

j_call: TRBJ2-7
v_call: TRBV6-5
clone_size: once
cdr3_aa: ASRGTSGLEQY

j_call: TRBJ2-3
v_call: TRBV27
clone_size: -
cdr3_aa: ASTRLAGDGTDTQY